This note documents a single TCR beta chain sequence. Germline and junction disagree at one end, which may indicate a read error. This entry comes from a study of blood T cell repertoires in COVID-19. As for the study in general: The origin of the acute and convalescent COVID-19 samples was the United States, Italy and Spain.

Germline lookup yields CDR1 SNHLY and CDR2 FYNNEI. The CDR3 covers 13 residues. Original methodology: Amplification of reference gene primers provided the estimated nucleated cell counts. Profiling relied on immunoSEQ multiplex PCR, and the TCRdb table lists in-frame clones only, not all of them. The DNA gave D and trimming, while V, J and clone size come from that table. In the table there are about 74,000 clones, 60% to 85% of which are singletons. The receptor was derived from a man aged 65-85 years with acute or convalescent COVID-19. Material: peripheral blood. The chain is built from TRBV2 and TRBJ1-2; 7 bases line up with TRBD1. The CDR3 loop reads CSLGGGLDYGYTF. For the CDR3, the DNA is TGCTCTTTAGGGGGCGGTCTGGACTATGGCTACACCTTC.